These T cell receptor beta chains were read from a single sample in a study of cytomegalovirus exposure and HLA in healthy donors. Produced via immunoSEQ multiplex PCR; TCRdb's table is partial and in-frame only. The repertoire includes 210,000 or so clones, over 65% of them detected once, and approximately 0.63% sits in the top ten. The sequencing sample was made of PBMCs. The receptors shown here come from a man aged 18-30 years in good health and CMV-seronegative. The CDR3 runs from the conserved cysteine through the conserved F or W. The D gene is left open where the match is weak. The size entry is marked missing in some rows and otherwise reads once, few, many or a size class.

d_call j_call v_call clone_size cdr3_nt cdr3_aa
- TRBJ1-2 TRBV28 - TGTGCCAGCAGTACCAGACATCTGAATTCCTATGGCTACACCTTC CASSTRHLNSYGYTF
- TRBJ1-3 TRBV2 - TGTGCCAGCAAGAGCTCTGGAAACACCATATATTTT CASKSSGNTIYF
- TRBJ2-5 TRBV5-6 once TGTGCCAGCAGCGCGGGACAGCAAGAGACCCAGTACTTC CASSAGQQETQYF
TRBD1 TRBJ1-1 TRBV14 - TGTGCCAGCAGCTGGCCGGGACAGGGGAACACTGAAGCTTTCTTT CASSWPGQGNTEAFF
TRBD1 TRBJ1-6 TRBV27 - TGTGCCAGTAAAGACAGGGGGAATTCACCCCTCCACTTT CASKDRGNSPLHF
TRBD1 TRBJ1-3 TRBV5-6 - TGTGCCAGCAGCGAGGACAGGGGTTCGACTGGAAACACCATATATTTT CASSEDRGSTGNTIYF
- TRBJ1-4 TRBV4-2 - TGTGCCAGCGGCACGGCGGAGTACTATGGAACTAATGAAAAACTGTTTTTT CASGTAEYYGTNEKLFF
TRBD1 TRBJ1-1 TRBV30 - TGTGCCTGGCTGGACAGGGCGAACACTGAAGCTTTCTTT CAWLDRANTEAFF
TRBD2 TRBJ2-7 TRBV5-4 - TGTGCCAGCAGCTTAGCGGGAGCGGAGCAGTACTTC CASSLAGAEQYF
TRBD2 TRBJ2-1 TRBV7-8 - TGTGCCAGCAGCTTACTTAGCTGGACTAGCGGGAGGGCTCAAGTTGAGTTCTTC CASSLLSWTSGRAQVEFF
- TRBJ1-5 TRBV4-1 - TGCGCCAGCAGCCAAGAAGGGGGGGGTAGCAATCAGCCCCAGCATTTT CASSQEGGGSNQPQHF
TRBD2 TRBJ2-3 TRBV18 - TGTGCCAGCTCACTCGGACTAGCGGGAGTGTCGAGCACAGATACGCAGTATTTT CASSLGLAGVSSTDTQYF
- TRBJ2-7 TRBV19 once TGTGCCAGTAGTATAGGGGCGGGTTCCGACGACGAGCAGTACTTC CASSIGAGSDDEQYF
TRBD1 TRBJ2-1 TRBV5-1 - TGCGCCAGCAGCCTCTTTGGACAGGGCCACAATGAGCAGTTCTTC CASSLFGQGHNEQFF
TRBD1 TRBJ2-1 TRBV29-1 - TGCAGCGTTGCGGGACAGGGTATCGATGAGCAGTTCTTC CSVAGQGIDEQFF
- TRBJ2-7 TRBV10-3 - TGTGCCTCAAACGGGGACACCAAGACCTCCTACGAGCAGTACTTC CASNGDTKTSYEQYF
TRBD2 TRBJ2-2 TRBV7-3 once TGTGCCAGCGGGGGGAGGGCCGGCACCGGGGAGCTGTTTTTT CASGGRAGTGELFF
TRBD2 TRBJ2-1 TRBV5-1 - TGCGCCAGCAGCACAACTAGCGGGAGAACTGATGAGCAGTTCTTC CASSTTSGRTDEQFF
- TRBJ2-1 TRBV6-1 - TGTGCCAGCAGTGAAAACAGGGCCCGAAGTGAGCAGTTCTTC CASSENRARSEQFF
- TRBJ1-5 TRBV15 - TGTGCCACCAGCAGAGATCTCGGCAATCAGCCCCAGCATTTT CATSRDLGNQPQHF
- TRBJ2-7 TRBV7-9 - TGTGCCAGCAGGGGCCTCGGGAATTCCTACGAGCAGTACTTC CASRGLGNSYEQYF
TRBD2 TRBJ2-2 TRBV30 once TGTGCCTGGAGTCACCTTCGAACTAGCGGGGCCGGGGAGCTGTTTTTT CAWSHLRTSGAGELFF
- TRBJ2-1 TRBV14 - TGTGCCAGCAGCCACAGGTACAATGAGCAGTTCTTC CASSHRYNEQFF
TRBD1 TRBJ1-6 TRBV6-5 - TGTGCCAGCAGTCCGATAGACAGGGATAATTCACCCCTCCACTTT CASSPIDRDNSPLHF
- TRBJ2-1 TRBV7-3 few TGTGCCAGCAGCTTAACGGGGACCCCTCAGGGGAATGAGCAGTTCTTC CASSLTGTPQGNEQFF
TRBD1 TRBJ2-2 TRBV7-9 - TGTGCCAGCAGTCAACCGGGACAGCCCACCGGGGAGCTGTTTTTT CASSQPGQPTGELFF
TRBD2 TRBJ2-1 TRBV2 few TGTGCCAGCAGTCGGGACTACCCAAATGGTGAGCAGTTCTTC CASSRDYPNGEQFF
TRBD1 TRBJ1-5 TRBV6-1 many TGTGCCAGCAGTGGGGACAGAAGGGAGAGCAATCAGCCCCAGCATTTT CASSGDRRESNQPQHF